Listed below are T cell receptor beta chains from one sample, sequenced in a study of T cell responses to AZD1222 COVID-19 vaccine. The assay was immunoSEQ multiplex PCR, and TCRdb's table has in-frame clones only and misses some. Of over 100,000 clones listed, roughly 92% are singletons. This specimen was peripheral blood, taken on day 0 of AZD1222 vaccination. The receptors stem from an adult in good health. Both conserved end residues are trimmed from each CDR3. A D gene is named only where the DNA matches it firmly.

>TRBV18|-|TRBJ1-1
ASSPLGGMNTEAF
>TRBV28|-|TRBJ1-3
ASSLARRAIY
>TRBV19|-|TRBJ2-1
ASSIDPGGQWSEQF
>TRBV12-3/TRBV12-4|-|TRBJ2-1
ASSLRDGEQF
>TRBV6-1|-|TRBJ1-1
ASSEIHRVWSEAF
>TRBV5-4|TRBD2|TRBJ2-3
ASSGRTSFTDTQY
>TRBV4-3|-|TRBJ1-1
ASSPALGVNTEAF
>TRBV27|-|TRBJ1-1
ASSLDTNTEAF
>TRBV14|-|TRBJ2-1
ASSQVGTYNEQF
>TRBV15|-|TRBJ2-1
ATSPRGSSYNEQF
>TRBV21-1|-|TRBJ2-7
ASSKVGPGGAHQDEQY
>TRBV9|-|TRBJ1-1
ASSVAVGATEAF
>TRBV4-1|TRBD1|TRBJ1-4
ASSQPGGTNEKLF
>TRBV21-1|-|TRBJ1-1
ASSFWTGCVEAF
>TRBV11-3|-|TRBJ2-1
ASSLDFGGYEQF
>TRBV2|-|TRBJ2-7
ASRGAGEQY
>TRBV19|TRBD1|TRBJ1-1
ASSITRGQAF
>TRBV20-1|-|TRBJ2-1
SGRNYNEQF
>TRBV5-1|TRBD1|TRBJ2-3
ASSSDRLSTDTQY
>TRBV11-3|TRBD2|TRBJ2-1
ASSGGGNTYNEQF
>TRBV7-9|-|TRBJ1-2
ASSWEVGGYT
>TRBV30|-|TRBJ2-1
AWSVFPGSTYNEQF
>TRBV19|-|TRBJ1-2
ASRRDGGYT
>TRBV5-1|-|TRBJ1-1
ASSLGDYTEAF
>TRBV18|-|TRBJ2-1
ASSPRQGTGEQF
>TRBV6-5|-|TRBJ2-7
ASSPLAGESYEQY
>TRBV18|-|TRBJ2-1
ASSPGLADNEQF
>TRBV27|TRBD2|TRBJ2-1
ASISRPGLDNEQF
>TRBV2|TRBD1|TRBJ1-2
ASRTGGAYGYT
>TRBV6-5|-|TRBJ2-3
ASTGQLLGADTQY
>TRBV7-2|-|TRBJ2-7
ASSLGGIIDEQY
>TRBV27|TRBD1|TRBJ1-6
ASSSHDRAPYNSPLH
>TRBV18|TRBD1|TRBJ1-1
ASSPRTGMGNTEAF
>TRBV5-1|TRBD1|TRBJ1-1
ASSPLQGGEAF
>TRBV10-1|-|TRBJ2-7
ASSESRGAEQY
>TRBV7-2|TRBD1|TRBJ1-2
ASSLTGGQFYGYT
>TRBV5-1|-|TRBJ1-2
ASSLESPSYGYT
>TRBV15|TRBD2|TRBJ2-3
ATSRSGASTDTQY
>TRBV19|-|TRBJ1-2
ASSISKGENYGYT
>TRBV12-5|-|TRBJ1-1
ASGFDSSGGGVF
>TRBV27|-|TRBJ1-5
ASSLPLVDSNQPQH
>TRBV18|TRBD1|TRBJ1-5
ASSDRGGQPQH
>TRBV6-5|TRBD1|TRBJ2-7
ASSKTGTATYEQY
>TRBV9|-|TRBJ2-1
ASSVSPTPGYNEQF
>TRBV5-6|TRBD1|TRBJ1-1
ASSLLQGFGTEAF
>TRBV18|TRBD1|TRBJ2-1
ASSPVEGAREQF
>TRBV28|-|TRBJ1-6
ASSPGGRRAPSLH
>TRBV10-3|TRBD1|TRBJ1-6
AISARRTGENSPLH
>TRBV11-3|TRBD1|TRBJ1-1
ASSPDRVRPEAF
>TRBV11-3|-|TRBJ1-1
ASSLAQGRTEAF
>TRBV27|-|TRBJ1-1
ASSFSRDTEAF
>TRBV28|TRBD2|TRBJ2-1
ASSFGGRAYNEQF
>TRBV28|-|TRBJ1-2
ASSSRAGGYGYT
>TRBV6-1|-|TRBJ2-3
ASSEYRGEGFTDTQY
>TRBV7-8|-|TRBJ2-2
ASSHLGGNGELF